The 31 T cell receptor beta chains below all came from one sample that was sequenced in a study of T-cell memory formation after mild COVID-19. In TCRdb, the 5' RACE reads were re-called with MiXCR into one record per CDR3 protein. The table has 200,000 or so distinct CDR3 sequences, approximately 16% seen once; the top ten hold approximately 2.1%. Input material: PBMCs or a T cell subset sorted from them (not recorded which). Every receptor here comes from an adult woman who had mild COVID-19 (a few samples of this study predate the infection). Cell type and time point are not known.

This CDR3 is CASSEIQGRNYEQYF. In DNA form, the CDR3 reads TGTGCCAGCAGCGAAATACAGGGGAGGAACTACGAGCAGTACTTC. The V and J genes are TRBV7-6 and TRBJ2-7; possible D gene TRBD1, 7 bases. V was clipped by 5 bases and J by 3 bases, with 17 bases between them. This CDR3 is built from 15 residues. The V gene's germline CDR1 is SGHVS and CDR2 FNYEAQ. The full variable domain, its missing parts supplied by reference TRBV7-6 and TRBJ2-7, is GAGVSQSPRYKVTKRGQDVALRCDPISGHVSLYWYRQALGQGPEFLTYFNYEAQQDKSGLPNDRFSAERPEGSISTLTIQRTEQRDSAMYRCASSEIQGRNYEQYFGPGTRLTVT.

V is TRBV7-3 and J is TRBJ1-1; 10 nucleotides match TRBD1. Germline CDR1 and CDR2: SGHTA and FQGTGA. The CDR3 extends over 15 amino acids. Germline trimming cut 5 bases from V and 7 bases from J; bases unmatched to any gene: 10. CDR3 sequence (DNA): TGTGCCAGCAGCCTGAGGGGACAGGGGCAGGATGAAGCTTTCTTT. Its protein product is CASSLRGQGQDEAFF.

The chain uses TRBV14 and TRBJ1-2; unclear D gene. V lost 1 base and J 7 bases, leaving 13 bases between the germline ends. CDR1 is SGHDN and CDR2 is FVKESK in the germline V gene. The CDR3 loop spans 14 amino acids. CDR3 protein: CASSQAGVGFGYTF. Written as DNA, the CDR3 is TGTGCCAGCAGCCAAGCCGGGGTGGGCTTTGGCTACACCTTC.

V usage is TRBV12-3 or TRBV12-4 and J usage is TRBJ2-1, with 8 bases aligning to TRBD2. The J segment lost 10 bases and the V segment lost 5 bases, leaving 13 bases of the junction unmatched. CDR3 length equals 15 residues. CDR3 coding DNA: TGTGCCAGCAGTCGAAGCCGGGGGGGTGTCCTGGAGCAGTTCTTC. It codes for CASSRSRGGVLEQFF.

In its sample, this clonotype was seen once. The CDR3 protein is CASSLAGGTGNTIYF. The CDR3, as DNA: TGTGCCAGCAGCTTAGCAGGGGGAACTGGAAACACCATATATTTT. This chain uses TRBV7-8 with TRBJ1-3; perhaps TRBD1 as D (6 bases). The CDR3 extends over 15 amino acids. From germline, CDR1 is SGHVS and CDR2 FQNEAQ. Trimming cost V 0 bases and J 2 bases, with 8 bases left between them. The full variable domain, its missing parts supplied by reference TRBV7-8 and TRBJ1-3, is GAGVSQSPRYKVAKRGQDVALRCDPISGHVSLFWYQQALGQGPEFLTYFQNEAQLDKSGLPSDRFFAERPEGSVSTLKIQRTQQEDSAVYLCASSLAGGTGNTIYFGEGSWLTVV.

The chain links TRBV3-1 to TRBJ1-5, with TRBD1 identical over 7 bases. The germline gives CDR1 LGHDT, CDR2 YNNKEL (reference sequence). The CDR3 contains 18 residues. V trimming: 3 bases; J trimming: 2 bases; junction bases outside the gene matches: 13. The CDR3 DNA reads as TGTGCCAGCAGCCATCATCTCGGGACAGTGTGGGGCAATCAGCCCCAGCATTTT. Translating it yields CASSHHLGTVWGNQPQHF.

This clonotype turned up a few times. V is TRBV20-1 and J is TRBJ1-1; no reliable D call. In germline, CDR1 is DFQATT, CDR2 SNEGSKA (reference sequence). Deletions cut 0 bases from V and 5 bases from J, with 22 bases between. There are 17 residues in the CDR3. CDR3 residues: CSARDISKTPGGTEAFF. The CDR3 bases are TGCAGTGCTAGAGATATATCTAAGACCCCAGGAGGGACTGAAGCTTTCTTT.

This clonotype came up many times. V is TRBV7-3 and J is TRBJ2-7, with TRBD2 matching over 9 bases. Germline CDR1 is SGHTA and CDR2 is FQGTGA. V dropped 1 base and J dropped 2; count of bases not matched to a gene: 3. This CDR3 contains 15 residues. DNA for the CDR3: TGTGCCAGCAGCTTAAGGCGGGGGGGACCCTACGAGCAGTACTTC. Amino acid sequence: CASSLRRGGPYEQYF.

This clonotype was recorded a few times. A read error may produce the germline difference seen at one junction end. The J gene is TRBJ2-1, the V gene TRBV7-9; D might be TRBD2 (5 bases). CDR3 length equals 15 residues. Germline V CDR1 and CDR2: SEHNR, FQNEAQ (reference sequence). The CDR3, as DNA: TGTGCCAGCAGCTTAGCAGGCGGGCGGTACAGTGAGCAGTTCTTC. This codes for CASSLAGGRYSEQFF. Using reference TRBV7-9 and TRBJ2-1 for the parts outside the CDR3, the full variable domain is DTGVSQNPRHKITKRGQNVTFRCDPISEHNRLYWYRQTLGQGPEFLTYFQNEAQLEKSRLLSDRFSAERPKGSFSTLEIQRTEQGDSAMYLCASSLAGGRYSEQFFGPGTRLTVL.

The chain employs TRBV6-5 and TRBJ2-3; a possible D gene is TRBD2 (7 bases). V was pared by 5 bases and J by 4 bases, with 13 bases between. This CDR3 has 14 residues. Germline V gene lookup returns CDR1 MNHEY and CDR2 SVGAGI. Written as DNA, the CDR3 is TGTGCCAGCAGTCCGGGGGGCCCGCCAGATACGCAGTATTTT. It codes for CASSPGGPPDTQYF.

The rearrangement uses TRBV24-1 and TRBJ2-2; TRBD2 might be the D (6 bases). The germline V and J ends were trimmed by 8 bases and 5 bases, with 11 bases remaining between them. Germline CDR1 KGHDR, CDR2 SFDVKD. The CDR3 has 13 amino acids. The CDR3 loop reads CATTGDGTGELFF. CDR3 bases: TGTGCCACCACGGGGGATGGGACCGGGGAGCTGTTTTTT.

V gene TRBV2 combines with J gene TRBJ1-6, with D possibly matching TRBD1 (5 bases). Germline CDR1 SNHLY, CDR2 FYNNEI. CDR3 length: 13 amino acids. CDR3 sequence (DNA): TGTGCAACCACAGCAGGGCCGAATTCACCCCTCCACTTT. Its protein product is CATTAGPNSPLHF.

This clonotype was seen only a few times. This chain joins TRBV24-1 and TRBJ2-5; D may be TRBD1 (5 bases). Germline-derived CDR1 and CDR2 are KGHDR and SFDVKD. V lost 5 bases and J lost 3, with 12 bases in between. This CDR3 is built from 14 residues. CDR3 amino acids: CATSAAGKEETQYF. Here the CDR3 DNA reads TGTGCCACCAGTGCGGCAGGGAAAGAAGAGACCCAGTACTTC.

The rearrangement links TRBV7-6 to TRBJ1-1, with D uncertain. V shed 0 bases and J shed 5 bases, with 10 bases lying between them. CDR1 SGHVS and CDR2 FNYEAQ come from the germline V gene. There are 14 residues in the CDR3. DNA for the CDR3: TGTGCCAGCAGCTTAGCGCTTAGTGGAACTGAAGCTTTCTTT. It codes for CASSLALSGTEAFF.

J is TRBJ2-5 and V is TRBV20-1, with TRBD1 identical over 9 bases. V lost 5 bases to trimming and J lost 5 bases; unmatched junction nucleotides: 6. The germline V gene has CDR1 DFQATT and CDR2 SNEGSKA (reference sequence). The CDR3 spans 13 residues. In DNA, the CDR3 is TGCAGTGCTGGGTGGACAGGGGCGGAGACCCAGTACTTC. Translated: CSAGWTGAETQYF.

The chain couples TRBV18 to TRBJ2-1; D is undetermined. Trimming left V 6 bases short and J 4 bases short, with 7 bases between. The germline V gene encodes CDR1 KGHSH and CDR2 LQKENI. CDR3 length equals 12 residues. The CDR3 is CASSPKYNEQFF. DNA for the CDR3: TGTGCCAGCTCGCCAAAGTACAATGAGCAGTTCTTC.

V gene TRBV5-1 combines with J gene TRBJ2-5; possible D gene TRBD1, 6 bases. CDR1 and CDR2 (germline): SGHRS, YFSETQ. V dropped 0 bases and J dropped 4 bases, with 13 bases sitting between them. The CDR3 totals 15 residues. The CDR3 loop reads CASSLALGATETQYF. The CDR3 coding sequence is TGCGCCAGCAGCTTGGCCCTGGGGGCAACAGAGACCCAGTACTTC. Full variable domain (missing parts from reference TRBV5-1 and TRBJ2-5): KAGVTQTPRYLIKTRGQQVTLSCSPISGHRSVSWYQQTPGQGLQFLFEYFSETQRNKGNFPGRFSGRQFSNSRSEMNVSTLELGDSALYLCASSLALGATETQYFGPGTRLLVL.

This clonotype has more than one count but fewer than ten. The chain employs TRBV3-1 and TRBJ2-3, with 7 bases lining up with TRBD2. The ends lost 0 bases at V and 4 bases at J; junction bases unmatched: 7. Germline V gene sequence: CDR1 LGHDT, CDR2 YNNKEL (reference sequence). CDR3 length: 16 amino acids. The CDR3 sequence: CASSQDALAVADTQYF. The DNA for the CDR3 is TGTGCCAGCAGCCAAGATGCCCTAGCGGTAGCAGATACGCAGTATTTT.

The sample holds one count of this clonotype. The CDR3 reads CASSSRPTGFNYGYTF. CDR3 in DNA: TGCGCCAGCAGCTCCCGGCCGACAGGTTTTAACTATGGCTACACCTTC. The chain joins TRBV5-1 to TRBJ1-2, with D possibly being TRBD1 (6 bases). This CDR3 contains 16 residues. CDR1 is SGHRS, CDR2 YFSETQ, per germline. Deletions cut 3 bases from V and 1 base from J, with 16 bases between.

This clonotype has a handful of counts. The chain carries TRBV20-1 and TRBJ2-3; no definite D call. V dropped 4 bases and J dropped 0 bases, with 17 bases sitting between them. The germline V gene has CDR1 DFQATT and CDR2 SNEGSKA (reference sequence). This CDR3 has 16 amino acids. CDR3 DNA: TGCAGTGCTACGGTATGGGCCGCTGCTAGCACAGATACGCAGTATTTT. Its protein product is CSATVWAAASTDTQYF.

This clonotype was counted between two and nine times. The chain combines TRBV6-5 with TRBJ2-3; 7 positions match TRBD2. The CDR3 covers 15 residues. V was clipped by 0 bases and J by 2 bases; unmatched bases: 2. Germline loops: CDR1 MNHEY, CDR2 SVGAGI. The CDR3 loop reads CASSYSGLVTDTQYF. For the CDR3, the DNA is TGTGCCAGCAGTTACTCCGGACTAGTCACAGATACGCAGTATTTT.

This clonotype was counted a few times. This rearrangement joins TRBV7-2 to TRBJ1-1; TRBD1 matches 7 bases. After removal of 5 bases from V and 5 bases from J, the junction contained 5 bases not matched to a gene. This CDR3 region has 13 residues. The V gene's germline CDR1 is SGHTA and CDR2 FQGNSA. CDR3: CASSTQTGTEAFF. CDR3 DNA: TGTGCCAGCAGCACCCAGACAGGGACTGAAGCTTTCTTT. Variable domain in full (rest from reference TRBV7-2 and TRBJ1-1): GAGVSQSPSNKVTEKGKDVELRCDPISGHTALYWYRQSLGQGLEFLIYFQGNSAPDKSGLPSDRFSAERTGGSVSTLTIQRTQQEDSAVYLCASSTQTGTEAFFGQGTRLTVV.

The J gene is TRBJ2-7, the V gene TRBV7-6, with 9 nucleotides matching TRBD1. The V gene's germline CDR1 is SGHVS and CDR2 FNYEAQ. V was clipped by 2 bases and J by 3 bases; unmatched bases: 5. The CDR3 sequence is 15 residues long. This CDR3 is CASSLRGTGNYEQYF. CDR3 DNA sequence: TGTGCCAGCAGCTTAAGAGGGACAGGGAACTACGAGCAGTACTTC.

The chain carries TRBV9 and TRBJ2-3; 9 positions match TRBD2. V trimming: 0 bases; J trimming: 2 bases; junction bases outside the gene matches: 4. This CDR3 region has 16 residues. Germline V gene data show CDR1 as SGDLS and CDR2 as YYNGEE. This chain's CDR3 is CASSVEGTSSTDTQYF. In nucleotides, the CDR3 is TGTGCCAGCAGCGTAGAGGGGACTAGCTCCACAGATACGCAGTATTTT.

This clonotype was recorded a few times. J is TRBJ2-5 and V is TRBV5-1; 8 nucleotides agree with TRBD1. Germline V gene sequence: CDR1 SGHRS, CDR2 YFSETQ. The CDR3 sequence is 15 residues long. The trim removed 0 bases at V and 7 bases at J, leaving 8 bases unmatched. The CDR3 reads CASSLVGAGGGTQYF. CDR3 nucleotide sequence: TGCGCCAGCAGCTTGGTTGGCGCAGGGGGCGGGACCCAGTACTTC.

This clonotype was recorded at least ten times. The V call is TRBV29-1, the J call TRBJ2-3, with D unclear. In germline, CDR1 is SQVTM, CDR2 ANQGSEA. V lost 4 bases, J lost 5 bases, and 4 bases lay in between. The CDR3 has 10 residues. In nucleotides, the CDR3 is TGCAGCGTTGGCCGAGATACGCAGTATTTT. This codes for CSVGRDTQYF.

This rearrangement joins TRBV6-6 to TRBJ1-2; no definite D call. Germline V gene lookup returns CDR1 MNHNY and CDR2 SVGAGI (reference sequence). The CDR3 is 16 amino acids. The V gene lost 4 bases and the J gene lost 8 bases, with 23 bases spanning the gap. The CDR3 loop is CASSSTPGPGNRGYTF. DNA of the CDR3: TGTGCCAGCAGTTCGACCCCGGGCCCTGGAAATCGGGGCTACACCTTC.

The chain has TRBV11-2 and TRBJ2-2; TRBD1 or TRBD2 may be the D gene (6 bases each). From germline, CDR1 is SGHAT and CDR2 FQNNGV. This CDR3 contains 16 residues. With 5 bases removed from V and 4 bases from J, the gap between germline ends came to 17 bases. The CDR3 region is CASSPRLQGLTGELFF. CDR3 DNA: TGTGCCAGCAGCCCCCGTCTACAGGGACTCACCGGGGAGCTGTTTTTT. The full variable domain, completed using reference TRBV11-2 and TRBJ2-2, is EAGVAQSPRYKIIEKRQSVAFWCNPISGHATLYWYQQILGQGPKLLIQFQNNGVVDDSQLPKDRFSAERLKGVDSTLKIQPAKLEDSAVYLCASSPRLQGLTGELFFGEGSRLTVL.

The J gene is TRBJ2-2, the V gene TRBV18, with D unclear. V was cut by 3 bases and J by 5 bases, with 10 bases left in between. Germline V gives CDR1 KGHSH, CDR2 LQKENI. This CDR3 has 14 residues. In DNA, the CDR3 is TGTGCCAGCTCACCCCCGAGTTTAACCGGGGAGCTGTTTTTT. It yields the protein CASSPPSLTGELFF.

The chain uses TRBV27 and TRBJ2-3; 9 bases are shared with TRBD2. V was clipped by 3 bases and J by 4 bases; unmatched bases: 11. Germline CDR1 is MNHEY and CDR2 is SMNVEV (reference sequence). The CDR3 extends over 17 amino acids. CDR3 residues: CASSFSGRLAGADTQYF. In DNA, the CDR3 is TGTGCCAGCAGTTTTTCGGGGCGATTAGCGGGGGCAGATACGCAGTATTTT.

The chain uses TRBV20-1 and TRBJ2-5, with 7 bases aligning to TRBD2. There are 15 residues in the CDR3. Germline V lookup: CDR1 DFQATT, CDR2 SNEGSKA (reference sequence). V was clipped by 6 bases and J by 2 bases; unmatched bases: 12. CDR3 in DNA: TGCAGTGCCCCTAAGAGGAGCGGGATGCAAGAGACCCAGTACTTC. Its translation is CSAPKRSGMQETQYF.